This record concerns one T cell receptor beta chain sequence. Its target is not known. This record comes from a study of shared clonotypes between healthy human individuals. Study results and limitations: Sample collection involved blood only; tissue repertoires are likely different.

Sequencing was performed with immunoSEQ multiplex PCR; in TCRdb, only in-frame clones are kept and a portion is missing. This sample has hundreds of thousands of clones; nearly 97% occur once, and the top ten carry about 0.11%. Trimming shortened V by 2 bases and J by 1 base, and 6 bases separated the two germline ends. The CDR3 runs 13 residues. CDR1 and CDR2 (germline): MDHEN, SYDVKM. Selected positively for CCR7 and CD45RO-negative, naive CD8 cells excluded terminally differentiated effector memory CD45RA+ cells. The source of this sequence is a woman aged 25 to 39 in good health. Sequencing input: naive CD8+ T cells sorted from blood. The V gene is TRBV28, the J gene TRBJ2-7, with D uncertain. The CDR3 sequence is CASSLVVSYEQYF. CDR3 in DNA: TGTGCCAGCAGTTTAGTAGTGTCCTACGAGCAGTACTTC.